A single sample is the source of the 25 T cell receptor beta chains below, sequenced in a study of CD8 T cells in ankylosing spondylitis listed by TCRdb under 2017. General findings and caveats noted by the study authors: Blood from ankylosing spondylitis patients appeared to be characterized by a TCR beta motif made up of under ten highly homologous amino acid variants.

The method behind the library was 5' RACE. These reads were obtained on an Illumina HiSeq 2500. TCRdb reanalyzed the raw reads on its own, using fastp at Q25 for trimming and MiXCR for clone calling, and kept in-frame beta chains. Each record represents a unique CDR3 protein, reported with the most common genes and DNA among its rows. The sample yields hundreds of thousands of distinct CDR3 sequences; 12% were counted once. The top ten clones comprise approximately 0.51% of the sample. No cognate antigen is known for these TCRs. Sequencing was carried out using blood, either unsorted or a sorted T cell fraction (not recorded which). These receptors originate from a male donor with ankylosing spondylitis.

This clonotype came up many times. The chain employs TRBV20-1 and TRBJ1-2; weak D call: TRBD1 (6 bases). Germline V gene lookup returns CDR1 DFQATT and CDR2 SNEGSKA (reference sequence). CDR3 length equals 13 residues. V lost 0 bases, J lost 11 bases, and 16 bases lay in between. The CDR3 bases are TGCAGTGCTAGAGATCAGGGGCCACCGACGTACACCTTC. It codes for CSARDQGPPTYTF.

The gene calls are TRBV4-3 and TRBJ1-2; 8 bases agree with TRBD1. V was clipped by 2 bases and J by 3 bases; unmatched bases: 5. Germline lookup yields CDR1 LGHNA and CDR2 YSLEER. The CDR3 is made up of 15 amino acids. The DNA of the CDR3 is TGCGCCAGCAGCCAAACCCCAGGGGGCTACTATGGCTACACCTTC. Protein product: CASSQTPGGYYGYTF.

V gene TRBV20-1 combines with J gene TRBJ2-3; TRBD2 might be the D (5 bases). Trimming cost V 6 bases and J 7 bases, with 23 bases left between them. CDR3 length: 15 residues. Looked up from germline, CDR1 is DFQATT and CDR2 is SNEGSKA (reference sequence). The CDR3 sequence is CSAFGLGEPLNTQYF. The CDR3 nucleotides are TGCAGTGCCTTTGGGTTGGGAGAACCCCTTAATACGCAGTATTTT.

The V gene is TRBV5-4, the J gene TRBJ2-3; 9 bases are a match to TRBD1. Germline-derived CDR1 and CDR2 are SGHNT and YYREEE (reference sequence). CDR3 size: 16 residues. The ends lost 4 bases at V and 2 bases at J; junction bases unmatched: 8. This CDR3 is CASSKAGQGFTDTQYF. The CDR3 bases are TGTGCCAGCAGCAAAGCGGGACAGGGTTTCACAGATACGCAGTATTTT.

The V call is TRBV12-3 or TRBV12-4, the J call TRBJ1-5; D is unresolved. Trimming removed 6 bases at V and 2 bases at J, with 20 bases between. The CDR3 has 17 amino acids. CDR3 coding DNA: TGTGCCAGCAGCCCTAACAAGAGGGCGCTTGGCAATCAGCCCCAGCATTTT. It encodes CASSPNKRALGNQPQHF.

This clonotype was seen a handful of times. The V call is TRBV9, the J call TRBJ2-7; 9 positions match TRBD1. V was pared by 5 bases and J by 5 bases, with 11 bases of the junction left unmatched. This CDR3 is 15 amino acids long. Germline-derived CDR1 and CDR2 are SGDLS and YYNGEE. The CDR3 here is CASSTRGQGYDEQYF. The CDR3 DNA reads as TGTGCCAGCAGTACGAGGGGACAGGGCTACGACGAGCAGTACTTC.

The V call is TRBV12-3 or TRBV12-4, the J call TRBJ2-7, with TRBD2 matching 10 bases. The CDR3 contains 16 residues. V was clipped by 1 base and J by 2 bases; unmatched bases: 5. CDR3 DNA sequence: TGTGCCAGCAGTTTAGGGCAGCTAGCGGGAGCCTACGAGCAGTACTTC. It specifies CASSLGQLAGAYEQYF.

This clonotype was picked up one time. The genes are TRBV20-1 and TRBJ2-3, with TRBD2 matching 12 bases. V was clipped by 4 bases and J by 2 bases; unmatched bases: 7. CDR1 is DFQATT, CDR2 SNEGSKA, per germline (reference sequence). The CDR3 consists of 16 residues. The CDR3 bases are TGCAGTGCTACCACGACTAGCGGGGGAACCACAGATACGCAGTATTTT. This codes for CSATTTSGGTTDTQYF.

This clonotype was detected a few times. The chain joins TRBV6-1 to TRBJ2-7; D may be TRBD2 (6 bases). The V end lost 5 bases, the J end lost 6 bases, and 20 bases lay between the germline ends. The CDR3 has 15 amino acids. In germline, CDR1 is MNHNS, CDR2 SASEGT. The chain's CDR3 is CASSPRAGRWVEQYF. CDR3 nucleotide sequence: TGTGCCAGCAGTCCCCGTGCGGGACGGTGGGTCGAGCAGTACTTC.

The table lists this clonotype with many counts. A read error may account for a junction end that differs from germline. This chain links TRBV4-3 with TRBJ2-7; 8 bases align to TRBD1. Looked up from germline, CDR1 is LGHNA and CDR2 is YSLEER. This CDR3 is built from 14 residues. The CDR3 sequence is CASSQDRVSYEQYF. The DNA for the CDR3 is TGTGCCAGCAGCCAGGACAGGGTCTCCTACGAGCAGTACTTC.

This chain links TRBV5-5 with TRBJ2-3; possibly TRBD2 for D (6 bases). CDR1 is SGHKS and CDR2 is YYEKEE in the germline V gene (reference sequence). V was clipped by 7 bases and J by 4 bases, with 22 bases between them. The CDR3 extends over 16 amino acids. This chain's CDR3 is CASAGTPREVSDTQYF. DNA of the CDR3: TGTGCCAGCGCGGGGACCCCCAGGGAGGTATCAGATACGCAGTATTTT. The entire variable domain, with the rest obtained from reference TRBV5-5 and TRBJ2-3, is as follows: DAGVTQSPTHLIKTRGQQVTLRCSPISGHKSVSWYQQVLGQGPQFIFQYYEKEERGRGNFPDRFSARQFPNYSSELNVNALLLGDSALYLCASAGTPREVSDTQYFGPGTRLTVL.

This clonotype appeared many times. The chain carries TRBV9 and TRBJ1-2; D ambiguous. Germline CDR1 reads SGDLS; CDR2 reads YYNGEE. This CDR3 is built from 13 residues. V shed 3 bases and J shed 12 bases, with 18 bases lying between them. DNA of the CDR3: TGTGCCAGCAGCGCCGGCGGTTGGCTCCAACACACCTTC. It specifies CASSAGGWLQHTF.

There are a few counts of this clonotype. The chain carries TRBV25-1 and TRBJ1-1; 7 bases match TRBD1. Germline assignment: CDR1 MGHDK and CDR2 SYGVNS. Trimming at V came to 0 bases and at J to 1 base, leaving 5 bases not matched to a gene. This CDR3 comprises 16 residues. The DNA of the CDR3 is TGTGCCAGCAGTGAATATGGCAGGGGGACGAACACTGAAGCTTTCTTT. Translation gives CASSEYGRGTNTEAFF.

This clonotype appeared many times. The chain joins TRBV6-1 to TRBJ1-1; D is perhaps TRBD1 (5 bases). V gave up 3 bases and J gave up 7 bases, with 9 bases separating them. Germline values: CDR1 MNHNS, CDR2 SASEGT. This CDR3 comprises 12 residues. CDR3 DNA: TGTGCCAGCAGTGATTGGGGCGTTGAAGCTTTCTTT. Protein product: CASSDWGVEAFF.

In its sample, this clonotype was seen many times. The chain combines TRBV20-1 with TRBJ1-5, with a tentative D call TRBD1 (6 bases). This CDR3 has 13 amino acids. The V gene's germline CDR1 is DFQATT and CDR2 SNEGSKA (reference sequence). Trimming removed 6 bases at V and 6 bases at J, with 15 bases between. This CDR3 reads CSAEGGGTQPQHF. The CDR3 bases are TGCAGTGCCGAGGGGGGGGGTACTCAGCCCCAGCATTTT.

The rearrangement links TRBV10-3 to TRBJ1-4, with 7 bases matching TRBD1. The V segment lost 4 bases and the J segment 4 bases; nucleotides outside the gene matches: 6. The CDR3 loop spans 15 amino acids. The germline V gene has CDR1 ENHRY and CDR2 SYGVKD. The CDR3: CAISVSGGSNEKLFF. The CDR3 coding sequence is TGTGCCATCAGTGTATCAGGGGGGAGTAATGAAAAACTGTTTTTT.

The V gene is TRBV5-1, the J gene TRBJ1-2; D call uncertain. V was cut by 4 bases and J by 2 bases, with 6 bases left in between. CDR3 length equals 12 residues. Germline V lookup: CDR1 SGHRS, CDR2 YFSETQ. The CDR3 loop is CASSAENYGYTF. In DNA form, the CDR3 reads TGCGCCAGCAGCGCTGAAAACTATGGCTACACCTTC. The full variable domain, in which reference TRBV5-1 and TRBJ1-2 provide the parts outside the CDR3, is KAGVTQTPRYLIKTRGQQVTLSCSPISGHRSVSWYQQTPGQGLQFLFEYFSETQRNKGNFPGRFSGRQFSNSRSEMNVSTLELGDSALYLCASSAENYGYTFGSGTRLTVV.

This clonotype was picked up a small number of times. V usage is TRBV18 and J usage is TRBJ1-3; no reliable D call. The germline gives CDR1 KGHSH, CDR2 LQKENI. The CDR3 extends over 16 amino acids. Trimming stripped 3 bases from V and 1 base from J, with 13 bases between. The CDR3 coding sequence is TGTGCCAGCTCACCTGCCCAATCGAGATCTGGAAACACCATATATTTT. Translated: CASSPAQSRSGNTIYF.

The table lists this clonotype with a few counts. The V and J genes are TRBV20-1 and TRBJ2-3, with TRBD2 identical over 7 bases. From germline, CDR1 is DFQATT and CDR2 SNEGSKA (reference sequence). V dropped 6 bases and J dropped 5; count of bases not matched to a gene: 8. The CDR3 spans 13 residues. CDR3 region: CSAPGLVVDTQYF. CDR3 DNA sequence: TGCAGTGCCCCCGGACTAGTTGTAGATACGCAGTATTTT.

V and J are TRBV3-1 and TRBJ2-1; TRBD2 is a possible D gene (6 bases). The V and J ends lost 5 bases and 7 bases respectively, with 18 bases between them. The CDR3 is 15 residues long. Per the germline V gene, CDR1 is LGHDT and CDR2 is YNNKEL (reference sequence). The CDR3 nucleotides read TGTGCCAGCAGCTCTAGCGCAGGATACCCAAATGAGCAGTTCTTC. Translated, it gives CASSSSAGYPNEQFF.

This clonotype was counted a few times. The CDR3 spells CASSVGFGYQPQHF. The CDR3 coding sequence is TGTGCCAGCAGCGTCGGGTTTGGGTATCAGCCCCAGCATTTT. This chain uses TRBV9 with TRBJ1-5; D gene uncertain. The V gene lost 2 bases and the J gene lost 5 bases, with 11 bases spanning the gap. Per the germline V gene, CDR1 is SGDLS and CDR2 is YYNGEE. The CDR3 sequence is 14 residues long.

This clonotype was observed a handful of times. V gene TRBV7-2 combines with J gene TRBJ1-2, with 9 positions matching TRBD1. V lost 5 bases, J lost 4 bases, and 8 bases stayed unmatched. This CDR3 region has 15 residues. Germline CDR1 and CDR2: SGHTA and FQGNSA. The CDR3: CASSPEGQGSYGYTF. CDR3 nucleotide sequence: TGTGCCAGCAGCCCAGAGGGACAGGGATCCTATGGCTACACCTTC.

The chain combines TRBV18 with TRBJ2-3, with a tentative D call TRBD2 (6 bases). This CDR3 contains 16 residues. The V end lost 2 bases, the J end lost 4 bases, and 16 bases lay between the germline ends. The germline gives CDR1 KGHSH, CDR2 LQKENI. The CDR3 spells CASSPSELAYADTQYF. CDR3 coding DNA: TGTGCCAGCTCACCAAGCGAACTAGCTTACGCAGATACGCAGTATTTT.

The chain has TRBV7-2 and TRBJ1-1, with TRBD1 matching 7 bases. Per the germline V gene, CDR1 is SGHTA and CDR2 is FQGNSA. Trimming at V came to 5 bases and at J to 6 bases, leaving 6 bases not matched to a gene. The CDR3 consists of 13 residues. CDR3: CASSTRQGPEAFF. The DNA of the CDR3 is TGTGCCAGCAGCACCCGACAGGGCCCTGAAGCTTTCTTT. The complete variable domain, with remaining parts taken from reference TRBV7-2 and TRBJ1-1, reads GAGVSQSPSNKVTEKGKDVELRCDPISGHTALYWYRQSLGQGLEFLIYFQGNSAPDKSGLPSDRFSAERTGGSVSTLTIQRTQQEDSAVYLCASSTRQGPEAFFGQGTRLTVV.

V is TRBV7-2 and J is TRBJ2-7; possibly TRBD1 for D (5 bases). The V end was cut by 3 bases, the J end by 1 base, with 13 bases between. The CDR3 is 15 residues long. Germline values: CDR1 SGHTA, CDR2 FQGNSA. The CDR3 loop is CASSLKGERSYEQYF. CDR3 DNA sequence: TGTGCCAGCAGCTTGAAAGGGGAAAGGTCCTACGAGCAGTACTTC. Full variable domain (rest looked up from reference TRBV7-2 and TRBJ2-7): GAGVSQSPSNKVTEKGKDVELRCDPISGHTALYWYRQSLGQGLEFLIYFQGNSAPDKSGLPSDRFSAERTGGSVSTLTIQRTQQEDSAVYLCASSLKGERSYEQYFGPGTRLTVT.